A selection of T cell receptor beta chains follows, all from one sample in a study of identical twins. Each CDR3 protein gets one entry after TCRdb re-called the 5' RACE reads with MiXCR. The top ten clones hold around 0.5% of a sample with some 570,000 distinct CDR3 sequences, 20% to 25% of them seen once. The same sample was also used in a study of yellow fever vaccine responses in identical twins.

The source material was CD4+ T cells sorted from blood. The receptors here all came from a woman aged 18-35 years in good health. Each CDR3 is given with its conserved first and last residue. D genes are given only for firm matches. A clone size is listed for some rows: how often the clone was seen (once, few, many), or a class if it is expanded.

v_gene: TRBV4-2; j_gene: TRBJ1-2; abundance: few; d_gene: NA; CDR3aa: CASSQGLVSPNYGYTF; CDR3nt: TGTGCCAGCAGCCAAGGGCTCGTCAGCCCTAACTATGGCTACACCTTC
v_gene: TRBV20-1; j_gene: TRBJ2-2; abundance: few; d_gene: TRBD2; CDR3aa: CSVRVSGTPTGELFF; CDR3nt: TGCAGTGTTAGAGTTAGCGGGACGCCCACCGGGGAGCTGTTTTTT
v_gene: TRBV7-3; j_gene: TRBJ2-2; abundance: NA; d_gene: NA; CDR3aa: CASSAPTDSSAKGELFF; CDR3nt: TGTGCCAGCAGCGCGCCAACAGATTCTAGCGCCAAGGGGGAGCTGTTTTTT
v_gene: TRBV5-6; j_gene: TRBJ2-3; abundance: NA; d_gene: TRBD2; CDR3aa: CASTPRTSSTDTQYF; CDR3nt: TGTGCCAGCACCCCCAGGACTAGCTCGACAGATACGCAGTATTTT
v_gene: TRBV2; j_gene: TRBJ2-1; abundance: NA; d_gene: TRBD2; CDR3aa: CASRTSGTSGMNEQFF; CDR3nt: TGTGCCAGCAGAACCTCCGGGACTAGCGGGATGAATGAGCAGTTCTTC
v_gene: TRBV19; j_gene: TRBJ2-2; abundance: NA; d_gene: TRBD1; CDR3aa: CASRPTGEVGELFF; CDR3nt: TGTGCCAGTAGACCGACAGGGGAGGTCGGGGAGCTGTTTTTT
v_gene: TRBV5-5; j_gene: TRBJ2-3; abundance: NA; d_gene: NA; CDR3aa: CASSLGTVGTDTQYF; CDR3nt: TGTGCCAGCAGCTTGGGGACAGTTGGCACAGATACGCAGTATTTT
v_gene: TRBV7-8; j_gene: TRBJ2-1; abundance: few; d_gene: NA; CDR3aa: CASSLAPRNEQFF; CDR3nt: TGTGCCAGCAGCTTAGCGCCTAGGAATGAGCAGTTCTTC
v_gene: TRBV2; j_gene: TRBJ2-7; abundance: NA; d_gene: NA; CDR3aa: CASNQQGTYEQYF; CDR3nt: TGTGCCAGCAACCAACAGGGTACCTACGAGCAGTACTTC
v_gene: TRBV5-1; j_gene: TRBJ2-6; abundance: NA; d_gene: TRBD1; CDR3aa: CASSTALQGHSGANVLTF; CDR3nt: TGCGCCAGCAGCACGGCTCTACAGGGGCACTCTGGGGCCAACGTCCTGACTTTC
v_gene: TRBV12-3/TRBV12-4; j_gene: TRBJ2-1; abundance: NA; d_gene: NA; CDR3aa: CASIPRGFQGVKFF; CDR3nt: TGTGCCAGCATCCCACGAGGGTTTCAGGGAGTAAAGTTCTTC
v_gene: TRBV10-3; j_gene: TRBJ2-4; abundance: NA; d_gene: NA; CDR3aa: CAISPGQNKNIQYF; CDR3nt: TGTGCCATCAGCCCAGGACAGAACAAAAACATTCAGTACTTC
v_gene: TRBV4-2; j_gene: TRBJ2-7; abundance: NA; d_gene: NA; CDR3aa: CASSQLMGGDSGEQYF; CDR3nt: TGTGCCAGCAGCCAACTCATGGGCGGTGACTCTGGGGAGCAGTACTTC
v_gene: TRBV5-1; j_gene: TRBJ1-2; abundance: NA; d_gene: TRBD1; CDR3aa: CASSLGDRGIGGYTF; CDR3nt: TGCGCCAGCAGCTTGGGAGACAGGGGAATCGGGGGCTACACCTTC
v_gene: TRBV28; j_gene: TRBJ2-2; abundance: few; d_gene: TRBD1; CDR3aa: CASRPPGTGDTGELFF; CDR3nt: TGTGCCAGCAGACCCCCCGGGACAGGGGACACCGGGGAGCTGTTTTTT
v_gene: TRBV20-1; j_gene: TRBJ2-5; abundance: NA; d_gene: NA; CDR3aa: CSASLSLAETQYF; CDR3nt: TGCAGTGCTAGTTTATCGCTTGCGGAGACCCAGTACTTC
v_gene: TRBV4-2; j_gene: TRBJ2-5; abundance: NA; d_gene: TRBD2; CDR3aa: CASSPHSGTSGGEQETQYF; CDR3nt: TGTGCCAGCAGCCCACATTCCGGGACTAGCGGGGGGGAACAAGAGACCCAGTACTTC
v_gene: TRBV20-1; j_gene: TRBJ1-6; abundance: few; d_gene: NA; CDR3aa: CSARVSSYNSPLHF; CDR3nt: TGCAGTGCTAGAGTGAGCTCCTATAATTCACCCCTCCACTTT
v_gene: TRBV3-1; j_gene: TRBJ2-1; abundance: few; d_gene: NA; CDR3aa: CASSPLWGAGEQFF; CDR3nt: TGTGCCAGCAGTCCACTCTGGGGGGCTGGGGAGCAGTTCTTC
v_gene: TRBV27; j_gene: TRBJ2-2; abundance: NA; d_gene: TRBD2; CDR3aa: CASSPRTSGRAGELFF; CDR3nt: TGTGCCAGCAGTCCCCGGACTAGCGGGAGGGCCGGGGAGCTGTTTTTT
v_gene: TRBV5-1; j_gene: TRBJ2-7; abundance: few; d_gene: TRBD2; CDR3aa: CASSPLAGNSYEQYF; CDR3nt: TGCGCCAGCAGCCCGCTAGCGGGCAACTCCTACGAGCAGTACTTC
v_gene: TRBV12-3/TRBV12-4; j_gene: TRBJ2-1; abundance: many; d_gene: TRBD2; CDR3aa: CASSATSGRSFF; CDR3nt: TGTGCCAGCAGTGCGACTAGCGGGCGCTCGTTCTTC
v_gene: TRBV29-1; j_gene: TRBJ1-1; abundance: NA; d_gene: NA; CDR3aa: CSVSRMNTEAFF; CDR3nt: TGCAGCGTTTCTCGGATGAACACTGAAGCTTTCTTT
v_gene: TRBV5-1; j_gene: TRBJ2-3; abundance: NA; d_gene: NA; CDR3aa: CASSSGVSGLSTDTQYF; CDR3nt: TGCGCCAGCAGCTCGGGGGTTTCGGGACTCAGCACAGATACGCAGTATTTT
v_gene: TRBV20-1; j_gene: TRBJ2-1; abundance: NA; d_gene: TRBD1; CDR3aa: CSAPTGSLNEQFF; CDR3nt: TGCAGTGCCCCGACAGGGAGTTTGAATGAGCAGTTCTTC
v_gene: TRBV6-5; j_gene: TRBJ2-7; abundance: few; d_gene: TRBD2; CDR3aa: CASSYFGLADYEQYF; CDR3nt: TGTGCCAGCAGTTACTTCGGACTAGCGGACTACGAGCAGTACTTC